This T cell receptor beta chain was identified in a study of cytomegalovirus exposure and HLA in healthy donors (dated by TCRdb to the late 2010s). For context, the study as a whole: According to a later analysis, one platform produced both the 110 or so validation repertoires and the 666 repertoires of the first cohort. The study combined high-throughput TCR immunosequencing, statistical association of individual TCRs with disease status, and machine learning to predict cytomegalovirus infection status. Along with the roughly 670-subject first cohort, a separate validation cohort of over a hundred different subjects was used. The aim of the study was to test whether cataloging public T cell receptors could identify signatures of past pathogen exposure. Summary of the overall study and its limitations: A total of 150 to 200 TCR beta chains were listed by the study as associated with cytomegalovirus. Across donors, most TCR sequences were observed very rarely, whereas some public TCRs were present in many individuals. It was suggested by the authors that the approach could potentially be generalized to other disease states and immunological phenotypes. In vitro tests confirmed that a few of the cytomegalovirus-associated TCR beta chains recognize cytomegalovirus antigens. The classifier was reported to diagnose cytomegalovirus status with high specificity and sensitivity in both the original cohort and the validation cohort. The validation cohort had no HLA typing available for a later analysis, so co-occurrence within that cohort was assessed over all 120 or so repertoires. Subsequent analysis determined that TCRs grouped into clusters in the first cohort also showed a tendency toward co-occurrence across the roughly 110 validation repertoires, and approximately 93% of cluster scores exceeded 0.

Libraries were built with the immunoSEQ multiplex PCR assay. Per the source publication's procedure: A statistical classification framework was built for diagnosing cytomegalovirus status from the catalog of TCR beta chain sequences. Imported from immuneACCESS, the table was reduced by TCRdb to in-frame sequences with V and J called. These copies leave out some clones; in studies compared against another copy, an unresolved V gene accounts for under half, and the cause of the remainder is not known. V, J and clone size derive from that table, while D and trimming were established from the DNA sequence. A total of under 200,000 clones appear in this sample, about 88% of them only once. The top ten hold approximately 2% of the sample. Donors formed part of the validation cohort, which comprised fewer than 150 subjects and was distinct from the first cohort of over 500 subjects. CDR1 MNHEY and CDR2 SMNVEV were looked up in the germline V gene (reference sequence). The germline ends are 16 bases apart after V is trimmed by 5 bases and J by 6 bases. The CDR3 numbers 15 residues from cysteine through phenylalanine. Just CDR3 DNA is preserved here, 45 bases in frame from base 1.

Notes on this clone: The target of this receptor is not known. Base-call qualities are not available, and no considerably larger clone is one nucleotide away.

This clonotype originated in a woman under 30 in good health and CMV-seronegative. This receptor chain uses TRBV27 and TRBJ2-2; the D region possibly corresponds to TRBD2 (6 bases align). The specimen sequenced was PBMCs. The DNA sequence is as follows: TGTGCCAGCAGTACACCTCGACTAGTAGCCGGGGAGCTGTTTTTT. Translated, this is CASSTPRLVAGELFF.